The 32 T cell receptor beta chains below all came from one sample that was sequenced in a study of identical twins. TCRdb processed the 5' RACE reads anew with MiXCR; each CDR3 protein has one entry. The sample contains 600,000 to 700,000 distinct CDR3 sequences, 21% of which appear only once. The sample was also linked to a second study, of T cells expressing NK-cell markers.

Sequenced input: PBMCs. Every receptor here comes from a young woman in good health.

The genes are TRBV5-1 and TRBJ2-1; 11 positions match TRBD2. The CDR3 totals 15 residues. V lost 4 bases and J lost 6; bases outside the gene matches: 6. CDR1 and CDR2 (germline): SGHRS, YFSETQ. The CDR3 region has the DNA TGCGCCAGCAGCGAAGGGACTAGCGGAGCCAATGAGCAGTTCTTC. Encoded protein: CASSEGTSGANEQFF.

In DNA form, the CDR3 reads TGTGCCAGCAGTGAAGGCCAGTATGGCTACACCTTC. Its protein is CASSEGQYGYTF. The chain carries TRBV6-1 and TRBJ1-2, with unresolved D. V dropped 1 base and J dropped 5 bases, with 5 bases sitting between them. CDR1 and CDR2 from the germline V gene are MNHNS and SASEGT. The CDR3 has 12 amino acids.

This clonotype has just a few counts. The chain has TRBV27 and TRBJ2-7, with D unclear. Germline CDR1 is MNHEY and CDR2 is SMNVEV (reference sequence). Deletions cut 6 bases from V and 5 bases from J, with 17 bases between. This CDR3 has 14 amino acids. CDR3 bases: TGTGCCAGCAGAAGACAACCGCTTTGGGACGAGCAGTACTTC. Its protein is CASRRQPLWDEQYF.

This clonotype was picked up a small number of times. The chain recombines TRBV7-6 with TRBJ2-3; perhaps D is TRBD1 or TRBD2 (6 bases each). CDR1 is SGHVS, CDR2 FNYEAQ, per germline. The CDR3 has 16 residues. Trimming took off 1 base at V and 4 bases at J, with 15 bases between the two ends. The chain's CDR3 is CASSLVRGGQSDTQYF. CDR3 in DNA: TGTGCCAGCAGCTTAGTTCGTGGGGGGCAATCAGATACGCAGTATTTT.

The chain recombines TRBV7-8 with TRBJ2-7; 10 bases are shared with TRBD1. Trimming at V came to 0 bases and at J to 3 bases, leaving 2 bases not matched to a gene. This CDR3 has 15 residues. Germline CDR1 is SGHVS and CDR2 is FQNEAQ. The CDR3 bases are TGTGCCAGCAGCTTAGCGGGGGACAGGGGCTACGAGCAGTACTTC. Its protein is CASSLAGDRGYEQYF.

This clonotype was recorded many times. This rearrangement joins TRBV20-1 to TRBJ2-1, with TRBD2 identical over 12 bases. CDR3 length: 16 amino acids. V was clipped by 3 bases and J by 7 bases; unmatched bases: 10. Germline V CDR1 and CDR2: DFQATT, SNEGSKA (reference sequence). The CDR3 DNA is TGCAGTGCTAGCGTTCTAGCGGGGGGGCCCGTTAATGAGCAGTTCTTC. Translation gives CSASVLAGGPVNEQFF.

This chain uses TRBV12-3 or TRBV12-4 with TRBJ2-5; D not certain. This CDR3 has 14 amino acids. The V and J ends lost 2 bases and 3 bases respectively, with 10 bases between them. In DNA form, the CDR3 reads TGTGCCAGCAGTTTATCGACCCCTAAAGAGACCCAGTACTTC. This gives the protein CASSLSTPKETQYF.

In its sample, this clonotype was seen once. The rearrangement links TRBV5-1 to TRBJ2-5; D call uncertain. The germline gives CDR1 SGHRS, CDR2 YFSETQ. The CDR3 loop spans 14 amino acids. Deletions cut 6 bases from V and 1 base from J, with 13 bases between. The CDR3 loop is CASTLQGFQETQYF. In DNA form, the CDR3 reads TGCGCCAGCACCCTTCAAGGGTTCCAAGAGACCCAGTACTTC.

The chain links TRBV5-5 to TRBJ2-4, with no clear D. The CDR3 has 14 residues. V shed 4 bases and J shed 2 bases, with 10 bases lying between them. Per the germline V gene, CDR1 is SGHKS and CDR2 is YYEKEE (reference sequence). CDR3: CASSRSSTKNIQYF. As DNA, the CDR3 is TGTGCCAGCAGCCGTAGTAGTACCAAAAACATTCAGTACTTC.

The CDR3 here is CASSLAPAGPYNEQFF. The CDR3 DNA reads TGTGCCAGCAGTTTAGCGCCGGCGGGCCCCTACAATGAGCAGTTCTTC. The chain is built from TRBV12-3 or TRBV12-4 and TRBJ2-1, with a weak D call TRBD2 (5 bases). V lost 0 bases, J lost 2 bases, and 11 bases lay in between. The CDR3 extends over 16 amino acids.

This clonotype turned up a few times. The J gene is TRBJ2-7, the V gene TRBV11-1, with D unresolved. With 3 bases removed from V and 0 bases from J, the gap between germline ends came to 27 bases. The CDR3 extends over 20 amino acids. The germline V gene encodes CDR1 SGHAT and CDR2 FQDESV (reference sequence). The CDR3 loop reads CASSFMAGAVVAPSSYEQYF. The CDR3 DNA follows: TGTGCCAGCAGCTTCATGGCCGGTGCTGTTGTGGCTCCTAGCTCCTACGAGCAGTACTTC.

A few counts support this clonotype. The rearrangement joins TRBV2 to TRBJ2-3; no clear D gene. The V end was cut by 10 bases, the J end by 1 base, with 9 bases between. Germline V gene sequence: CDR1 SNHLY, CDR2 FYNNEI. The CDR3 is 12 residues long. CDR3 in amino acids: CAINEGTDTQYF. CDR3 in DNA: TGTGCCATAAACGAAGGCACAGATACGCAGTATTTT.

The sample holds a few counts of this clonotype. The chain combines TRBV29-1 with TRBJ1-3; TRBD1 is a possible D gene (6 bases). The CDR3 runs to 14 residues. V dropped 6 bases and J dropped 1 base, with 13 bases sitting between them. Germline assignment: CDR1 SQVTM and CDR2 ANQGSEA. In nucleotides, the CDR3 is TGCAGCGTCCAACAGGGCGATTCTGGAAACACCATATATTTT. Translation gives CSVQQGDSGNTIYF.

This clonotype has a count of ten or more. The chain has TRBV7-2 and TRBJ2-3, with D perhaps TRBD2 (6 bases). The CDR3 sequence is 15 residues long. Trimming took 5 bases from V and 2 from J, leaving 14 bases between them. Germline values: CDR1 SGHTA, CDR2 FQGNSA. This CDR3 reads CASSPSRRDTDTQYF. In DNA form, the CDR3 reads TGTGCCAGCAGCCCTAGTCGGAGGGACACAGATACGCAGTATTTT.

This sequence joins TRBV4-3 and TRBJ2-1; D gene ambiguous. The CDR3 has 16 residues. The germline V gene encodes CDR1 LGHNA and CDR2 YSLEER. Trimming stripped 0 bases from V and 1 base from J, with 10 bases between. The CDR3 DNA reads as TGCGCCAGCAGCCAAGAGATCCTAAGTTCCTACAATGAGCAGTTCTTC. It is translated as CASSQEILSSYNEQFF.

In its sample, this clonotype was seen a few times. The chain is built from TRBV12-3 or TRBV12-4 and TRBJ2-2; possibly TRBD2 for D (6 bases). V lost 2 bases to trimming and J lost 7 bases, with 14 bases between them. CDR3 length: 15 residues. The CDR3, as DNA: TGTGCCAGCAGTTTAAGGAGGAGGGACGGCGGGGAGCTGTTTTTT. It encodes CASSLRRRDGGELFF.

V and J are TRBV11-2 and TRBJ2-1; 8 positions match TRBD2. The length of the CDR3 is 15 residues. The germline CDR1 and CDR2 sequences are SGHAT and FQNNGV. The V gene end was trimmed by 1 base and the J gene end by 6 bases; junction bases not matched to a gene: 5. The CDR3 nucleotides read TGTGCCAGCAGCTTAGGATCGGGGGGGCGCAATGAGCAGTTCTTC. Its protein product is CASSLGSGGRNEQFF.

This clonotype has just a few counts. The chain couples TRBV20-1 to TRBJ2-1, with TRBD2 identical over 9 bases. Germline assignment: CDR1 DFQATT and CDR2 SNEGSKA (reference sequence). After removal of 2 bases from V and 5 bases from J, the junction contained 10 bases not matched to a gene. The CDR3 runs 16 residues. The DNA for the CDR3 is TGCAGTGCTAGAACCCACCACGCGGGAGGGGACAATGAGCAGTTCTTC. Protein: CSARTHHAGGDNEQFF.

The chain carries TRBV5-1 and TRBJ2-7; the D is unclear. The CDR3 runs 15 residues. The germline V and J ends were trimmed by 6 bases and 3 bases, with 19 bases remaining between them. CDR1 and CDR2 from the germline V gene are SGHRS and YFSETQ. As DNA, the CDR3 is TGCGCCAGCACCAATGGACCGGTCGATGGCTACGAGCAGTACTTC. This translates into CASTNGPVDGYEQYF.

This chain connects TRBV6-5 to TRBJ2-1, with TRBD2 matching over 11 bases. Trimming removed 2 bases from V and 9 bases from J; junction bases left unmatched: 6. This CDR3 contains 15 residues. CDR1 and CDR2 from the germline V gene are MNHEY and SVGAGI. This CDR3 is CASSYSSGGAPEQFF. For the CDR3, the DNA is TGTGCCAGCAGTTACAGTAGCGGGGGGGCCCCTGAGCAGTTCTTC.

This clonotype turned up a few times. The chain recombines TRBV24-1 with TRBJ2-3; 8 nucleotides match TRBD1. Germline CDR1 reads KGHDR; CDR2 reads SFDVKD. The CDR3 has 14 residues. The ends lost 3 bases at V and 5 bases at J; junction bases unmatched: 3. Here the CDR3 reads CATSDRQGQDTQYF. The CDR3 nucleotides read TGTGCCACCAGTGATCGACAGGGGCAAGATACGCAGTATTTT.

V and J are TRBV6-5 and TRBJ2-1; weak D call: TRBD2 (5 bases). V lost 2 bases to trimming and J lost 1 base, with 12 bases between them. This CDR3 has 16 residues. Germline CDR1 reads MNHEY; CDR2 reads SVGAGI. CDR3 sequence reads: CASSYGGSASYNEQFF. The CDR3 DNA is TGTGCCAGCAGTTACGGTGGGAGTGCTTCCTACAATGAGCAGTTCTTC.

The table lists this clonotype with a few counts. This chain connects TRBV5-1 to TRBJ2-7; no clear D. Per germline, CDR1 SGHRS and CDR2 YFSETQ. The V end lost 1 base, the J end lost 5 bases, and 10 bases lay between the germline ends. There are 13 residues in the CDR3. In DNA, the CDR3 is TGCGCCAGCAGCTTGTGGGGTCCCGACGAGCAGTACTTC. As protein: CASSLWGPDEQYF.

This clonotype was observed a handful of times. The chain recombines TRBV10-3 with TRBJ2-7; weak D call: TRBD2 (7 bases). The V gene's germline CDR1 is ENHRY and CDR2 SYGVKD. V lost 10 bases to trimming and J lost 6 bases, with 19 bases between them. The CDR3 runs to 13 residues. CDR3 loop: CATMGGAGSEQYF. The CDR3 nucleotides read TGTGCCACCATGGGGGGGGCTGGGTCCGAGCAGTACTTC.

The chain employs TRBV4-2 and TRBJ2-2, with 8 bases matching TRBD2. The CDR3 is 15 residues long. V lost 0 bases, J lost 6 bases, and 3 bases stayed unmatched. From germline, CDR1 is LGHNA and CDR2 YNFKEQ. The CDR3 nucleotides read TGTGCCAGCAGCCAAGAAGCGGGGGCGGCCGGGGAGCTGTTTTTT. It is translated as CASSQEAGAAGELFF.

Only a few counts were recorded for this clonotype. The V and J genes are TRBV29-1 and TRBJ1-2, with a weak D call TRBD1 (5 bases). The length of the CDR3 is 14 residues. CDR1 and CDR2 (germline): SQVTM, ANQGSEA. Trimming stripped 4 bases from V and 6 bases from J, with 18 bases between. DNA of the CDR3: TGCAGCGTTGTTATCCGCCGGGGCTCCCATGGCTACACCTTC. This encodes CSVVIRRGSHGYTF.

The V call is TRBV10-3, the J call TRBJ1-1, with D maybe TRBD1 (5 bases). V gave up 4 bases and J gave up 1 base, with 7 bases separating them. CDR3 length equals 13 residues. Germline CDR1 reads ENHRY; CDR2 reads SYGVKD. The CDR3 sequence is CAISVGQNTEAFF. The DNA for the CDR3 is TGTGCCATCAGTGTAGGACAGAACACTGAAGCTTTCTTT.

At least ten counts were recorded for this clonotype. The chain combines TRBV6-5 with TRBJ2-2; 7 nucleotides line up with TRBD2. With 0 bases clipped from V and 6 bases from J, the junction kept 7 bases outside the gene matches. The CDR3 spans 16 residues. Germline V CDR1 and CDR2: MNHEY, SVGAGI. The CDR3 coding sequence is TGTGCCAGCAGTTACTCTACCCGGGGGGTCGCCGGGGAGCTGTTTTTT. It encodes CASSYSTRGVAGELFF.

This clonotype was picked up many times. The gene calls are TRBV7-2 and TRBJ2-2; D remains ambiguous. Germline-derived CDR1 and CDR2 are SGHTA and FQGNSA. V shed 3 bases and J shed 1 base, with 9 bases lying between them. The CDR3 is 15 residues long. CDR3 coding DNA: TGTGCCAGCAGCTTTGCAGCCCTGAACACCGGGGAGCTGTTTTTT. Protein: CASSFAALNTGELFF.

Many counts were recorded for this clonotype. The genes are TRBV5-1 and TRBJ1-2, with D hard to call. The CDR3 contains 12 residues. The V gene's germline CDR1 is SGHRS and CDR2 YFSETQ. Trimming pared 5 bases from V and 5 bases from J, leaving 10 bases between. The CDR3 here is CASSPLGYGYTF. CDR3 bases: TGCGCCAGCAGTCCTTTGGGGTATGGCTACACCTTC.

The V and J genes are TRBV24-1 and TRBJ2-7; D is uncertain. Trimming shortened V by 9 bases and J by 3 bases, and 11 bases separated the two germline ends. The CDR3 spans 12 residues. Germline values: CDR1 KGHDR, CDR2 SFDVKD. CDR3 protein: CATERNNYEQYF. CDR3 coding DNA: TGTGCCACCGAGAGGAACAACTACGAGCAGTACTTC.

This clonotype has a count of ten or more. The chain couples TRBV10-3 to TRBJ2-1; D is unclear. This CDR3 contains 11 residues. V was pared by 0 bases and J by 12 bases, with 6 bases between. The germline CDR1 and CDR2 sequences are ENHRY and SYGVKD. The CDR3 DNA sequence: TGTGCCATCAGTGAGTCCGCCGGGCAGTTCTTC. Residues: CAISESAGQFF.